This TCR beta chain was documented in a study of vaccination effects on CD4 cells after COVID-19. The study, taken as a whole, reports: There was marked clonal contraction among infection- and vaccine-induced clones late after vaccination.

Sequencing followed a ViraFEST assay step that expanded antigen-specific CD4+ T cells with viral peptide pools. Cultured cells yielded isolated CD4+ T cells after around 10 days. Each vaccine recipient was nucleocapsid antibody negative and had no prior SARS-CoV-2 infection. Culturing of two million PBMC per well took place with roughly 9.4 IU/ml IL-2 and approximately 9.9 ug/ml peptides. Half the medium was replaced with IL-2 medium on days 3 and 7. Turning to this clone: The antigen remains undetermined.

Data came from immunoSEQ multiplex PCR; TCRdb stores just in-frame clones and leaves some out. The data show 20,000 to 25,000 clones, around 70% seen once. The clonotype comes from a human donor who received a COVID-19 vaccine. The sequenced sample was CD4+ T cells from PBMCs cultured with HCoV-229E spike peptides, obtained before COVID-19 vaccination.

CDR3 sequence reads: CASTPGGESQPQHF. CDR3 in DNA: TGTGCCAGCACACCGGGGGGGGAGAGTCAGCCCCAGCATTTT. This chain connects TRBV6-6 to TRBJ1-5; D is perhaps TRBD1 (5 bases). Germline CDR1 and CDR2: MNHNY and SVGAGI (reference sequence). The CDR3 contains 14 residues. The V end lost 7 bases, the J end lost 6 bases, and 16 bases lay between the germline ends.